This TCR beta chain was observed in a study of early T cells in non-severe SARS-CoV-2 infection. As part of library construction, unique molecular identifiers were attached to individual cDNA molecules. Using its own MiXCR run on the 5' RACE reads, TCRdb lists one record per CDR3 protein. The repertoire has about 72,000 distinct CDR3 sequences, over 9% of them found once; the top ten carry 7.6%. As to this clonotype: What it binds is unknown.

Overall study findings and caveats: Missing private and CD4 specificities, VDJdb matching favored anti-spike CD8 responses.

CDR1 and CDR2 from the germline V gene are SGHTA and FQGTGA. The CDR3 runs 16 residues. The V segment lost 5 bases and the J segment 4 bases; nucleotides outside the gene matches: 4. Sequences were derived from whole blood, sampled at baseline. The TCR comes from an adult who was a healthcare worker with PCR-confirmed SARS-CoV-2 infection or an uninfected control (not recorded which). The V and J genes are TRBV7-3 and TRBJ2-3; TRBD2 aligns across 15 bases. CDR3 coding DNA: TGTGCCAGCAGCCCACGGACTAGCGGGGGGGCAGATACGCAGTATTTT. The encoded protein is CASSPRTSGGADTQYF. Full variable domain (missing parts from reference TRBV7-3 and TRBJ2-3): GAGVSQTPSNKVTEKGKYVELRCDPISGHTALYWYRQSLGQGPEFLIYFQGTGAADDSGLPNDRFFAVRPEGSVSTLKIQRTERGDSAVYLCASSPRTSGGADTQYFGPGTRLTVL.